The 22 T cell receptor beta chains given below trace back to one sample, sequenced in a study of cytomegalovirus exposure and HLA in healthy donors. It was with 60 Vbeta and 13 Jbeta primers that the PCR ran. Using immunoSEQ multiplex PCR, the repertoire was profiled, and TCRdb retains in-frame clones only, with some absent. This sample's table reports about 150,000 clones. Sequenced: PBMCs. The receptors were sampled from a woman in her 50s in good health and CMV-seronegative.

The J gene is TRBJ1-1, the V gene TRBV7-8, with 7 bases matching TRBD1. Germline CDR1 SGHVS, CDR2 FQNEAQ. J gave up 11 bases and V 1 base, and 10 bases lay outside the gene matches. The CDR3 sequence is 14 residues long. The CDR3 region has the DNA TGTGCCAGCAGCTTAGGACAGGGAGCAGGGTGGGCTTTCTTT. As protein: CASSLGQGAGWAFF.

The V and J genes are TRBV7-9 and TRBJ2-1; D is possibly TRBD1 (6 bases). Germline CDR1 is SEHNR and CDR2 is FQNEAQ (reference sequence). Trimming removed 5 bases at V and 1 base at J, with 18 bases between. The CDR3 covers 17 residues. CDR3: CASSVFWDTKSYNEQFF. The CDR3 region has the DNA TGTGCCAGCAGCGTCTTTTGGGACACCAAGTCCTACAATGAGCAGTTCTTC.

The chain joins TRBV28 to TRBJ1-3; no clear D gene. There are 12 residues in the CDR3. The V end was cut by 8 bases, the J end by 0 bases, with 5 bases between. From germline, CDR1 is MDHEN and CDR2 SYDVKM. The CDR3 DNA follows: TGTGCCAGCTATAGCTCTGGAAACACCATATATTTT. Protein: CASYSSGNTIYF.

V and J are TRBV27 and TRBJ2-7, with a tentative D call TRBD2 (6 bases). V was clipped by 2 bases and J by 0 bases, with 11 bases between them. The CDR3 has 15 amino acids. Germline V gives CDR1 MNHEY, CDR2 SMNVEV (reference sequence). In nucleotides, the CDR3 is TGTGCCAGCAGTTTACGACTAGAAGGCTCCTACGAGCAGTACTTC. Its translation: CASSLRLEGSYEQYF.

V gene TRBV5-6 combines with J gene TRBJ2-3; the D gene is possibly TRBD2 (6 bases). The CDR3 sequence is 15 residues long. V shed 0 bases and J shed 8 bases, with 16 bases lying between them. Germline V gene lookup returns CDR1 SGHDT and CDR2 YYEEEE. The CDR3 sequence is CASSLVSRGSGTQYF. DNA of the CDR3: TGTGCCAGCAGCTTGGTCTCCCGGGGGTCAGGTACGCAGTATTTT.

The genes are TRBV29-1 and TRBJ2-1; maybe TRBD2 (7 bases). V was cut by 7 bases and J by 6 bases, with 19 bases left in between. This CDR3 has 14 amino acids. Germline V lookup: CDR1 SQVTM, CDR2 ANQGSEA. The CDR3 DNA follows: TGCAGCGCCTGGGCACAGGGAGGGAGCAATGAGCAGTTCTTC. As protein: CSAWAQGGSNEQFF.

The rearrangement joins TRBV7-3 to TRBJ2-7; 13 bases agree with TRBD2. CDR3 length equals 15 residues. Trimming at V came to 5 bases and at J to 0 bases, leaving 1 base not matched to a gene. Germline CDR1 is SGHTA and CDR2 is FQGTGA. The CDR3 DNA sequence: TGTGCCAGCAGCCGGACTAGCGGGGGCTCCTACGAGCAGTACTTC. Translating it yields CASSRTSGGSYEQYF.

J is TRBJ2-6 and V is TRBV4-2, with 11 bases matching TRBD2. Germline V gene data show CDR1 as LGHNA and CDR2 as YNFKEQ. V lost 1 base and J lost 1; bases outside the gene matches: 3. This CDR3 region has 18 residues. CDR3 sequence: CASSQVSGGASGANVLTF. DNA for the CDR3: TGTGCCAGCAGCCAAGTTAGCGGGGGGGCTTCTGGGGCCAACGTCCTGACTTTC.

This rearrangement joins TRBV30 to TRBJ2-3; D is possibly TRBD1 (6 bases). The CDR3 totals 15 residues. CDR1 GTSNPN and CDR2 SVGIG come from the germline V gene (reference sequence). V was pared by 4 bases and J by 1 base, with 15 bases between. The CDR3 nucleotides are TGTGCCTGGATACAGGGTCTGTCAGGCACAGATACGCAGTATTTT. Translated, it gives CAWIQGLSGTDTQYF.

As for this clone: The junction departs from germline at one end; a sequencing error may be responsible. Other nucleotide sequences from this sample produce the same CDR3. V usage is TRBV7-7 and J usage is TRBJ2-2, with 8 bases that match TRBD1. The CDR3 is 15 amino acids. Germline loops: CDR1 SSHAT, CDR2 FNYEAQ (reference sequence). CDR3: CASSPGTGNTGELFF. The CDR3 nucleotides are TGTGCTAGCAGCCCCGGGACAGGAAACACCGGGGAGCTGTTTTTT.

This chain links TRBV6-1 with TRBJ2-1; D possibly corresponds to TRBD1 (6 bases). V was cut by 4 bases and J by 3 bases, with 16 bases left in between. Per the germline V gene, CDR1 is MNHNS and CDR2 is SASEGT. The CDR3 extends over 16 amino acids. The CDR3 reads CASSVDRSVGYNEQFF. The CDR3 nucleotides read TGTGCCAGCAGTGTAGACAGGAGTGTGGGCTACAATGAGCAGTTCTTC.

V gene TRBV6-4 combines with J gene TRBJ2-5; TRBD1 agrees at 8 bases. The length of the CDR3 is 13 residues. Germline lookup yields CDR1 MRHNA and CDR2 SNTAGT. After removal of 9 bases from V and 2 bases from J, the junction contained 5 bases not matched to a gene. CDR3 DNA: TGTGCCAGAAGACAGGGGAGGCAAGAGACCCAGTACTTC. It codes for CARRQGRQETQYF.

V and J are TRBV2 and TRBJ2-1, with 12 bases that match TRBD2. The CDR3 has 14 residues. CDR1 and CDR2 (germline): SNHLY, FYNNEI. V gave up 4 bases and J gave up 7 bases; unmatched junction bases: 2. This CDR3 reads CASSGGLAGNEQFF. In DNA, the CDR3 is TGTGCCAGCAGTGGAGGACTAGCGGGAAATGAGCAGTTCTTC. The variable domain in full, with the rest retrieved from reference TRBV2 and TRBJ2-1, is EPEVTQTPSHQVTQMGQEVILRCVPISNHLYFYWYRQILGQKVEFLVSFYNNEISEKSEIFDDQFSVERPDGSNFTLKIRSTKLEDSAMYFCASSGGLAGNEQFFGPGTRLTVL.

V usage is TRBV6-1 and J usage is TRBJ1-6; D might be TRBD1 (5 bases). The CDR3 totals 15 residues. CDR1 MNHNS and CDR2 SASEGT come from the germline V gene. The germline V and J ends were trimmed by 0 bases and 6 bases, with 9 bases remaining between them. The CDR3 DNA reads TGTGCCAGCAGTGAAGCCCAGGGAGGTAATTCACCCCTCCACTTT. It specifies CASSEAQGGNSPLHF.

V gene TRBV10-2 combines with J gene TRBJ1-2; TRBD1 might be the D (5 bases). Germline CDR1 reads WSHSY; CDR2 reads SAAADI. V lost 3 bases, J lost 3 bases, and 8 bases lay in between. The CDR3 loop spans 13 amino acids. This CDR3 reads CASSERGDYGYTF. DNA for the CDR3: TGCGCCAGCAGTGAAAGGGGCGACTATGGCTACACCTTC.

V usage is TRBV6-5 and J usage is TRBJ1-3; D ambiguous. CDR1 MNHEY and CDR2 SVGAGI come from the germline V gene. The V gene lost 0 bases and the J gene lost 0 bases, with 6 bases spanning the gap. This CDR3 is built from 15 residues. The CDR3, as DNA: TGTGCCAGCAGTTACTCACCGGTCTCTGGAAACACCATATATTTT. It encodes CASSYSPVSGNTIYF.

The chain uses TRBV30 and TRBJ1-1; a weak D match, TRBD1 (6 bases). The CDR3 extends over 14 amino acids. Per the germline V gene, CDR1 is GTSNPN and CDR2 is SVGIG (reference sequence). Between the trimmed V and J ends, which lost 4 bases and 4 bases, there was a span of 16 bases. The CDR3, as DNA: TGTGCCTGGACGGGAACAGGGAAAGGCACTGAAGCTTTCTTT. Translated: CAWTGTGKGTEAFF.

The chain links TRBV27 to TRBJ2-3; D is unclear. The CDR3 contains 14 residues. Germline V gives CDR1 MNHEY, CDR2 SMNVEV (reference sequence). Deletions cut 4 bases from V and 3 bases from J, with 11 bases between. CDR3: CASSSQKFTDTQYF. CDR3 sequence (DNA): TGTGCCAGCAGTTCACAGAAATTTACAGATACGCAGTATTTT.

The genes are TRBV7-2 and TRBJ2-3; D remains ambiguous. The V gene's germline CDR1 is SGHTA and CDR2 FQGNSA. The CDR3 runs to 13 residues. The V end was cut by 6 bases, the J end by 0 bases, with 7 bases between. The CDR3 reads CASRGPSTDTQYF. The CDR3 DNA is TGTGCCAGCAGGGGCCCGAGCACAGATACGCAGTATTTT.

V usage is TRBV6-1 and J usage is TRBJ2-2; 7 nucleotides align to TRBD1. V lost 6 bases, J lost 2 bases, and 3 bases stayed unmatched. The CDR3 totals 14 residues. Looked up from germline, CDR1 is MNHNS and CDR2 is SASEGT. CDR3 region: CASRRQGNTGELFF. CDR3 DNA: TGTGCCAGCAGGAGACAGGGCAACACCGGGGAGCTGTTTTTT.

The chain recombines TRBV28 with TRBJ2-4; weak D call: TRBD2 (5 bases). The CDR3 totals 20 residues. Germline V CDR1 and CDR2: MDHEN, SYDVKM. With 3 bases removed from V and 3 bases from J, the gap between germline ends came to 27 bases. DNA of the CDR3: TGTGCCAGCAGTTTCAGTTCCTTCCGCAGGTCCGGGAAGGGCAAAAACATTCAGTACTTC. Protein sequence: CASSFSSFRRSGKGKNIQYF.

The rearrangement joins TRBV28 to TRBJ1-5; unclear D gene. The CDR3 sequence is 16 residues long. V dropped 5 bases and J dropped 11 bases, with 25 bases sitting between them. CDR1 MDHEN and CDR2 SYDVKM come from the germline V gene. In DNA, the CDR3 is TGTGCCAGCAGTCTGCTCCCCTCTGGGAGTGGGTTGGCCCAGCATTTT. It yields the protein CASSLLPSGSGLAQHF.